This entry lists 30 T cell receptor beta chains sequenced from one sample in a study of T cells expressing NK-cell markers. Following a re-call of the 5' RACE reads, TCRdb has one entry per CDR3 protein and lacks DNA. The sample table includes fewer than 550,000 distinct CDR3 sequences. Input material: blood T cells: a sorted CD56 or NKG2C T cell subset, CD4+ or CD8+ T cells, or bulk PBMC T cells (not recorded which). The receptor set was obtained from a woman in her forties or fifties in good health.

The CDR3 spells CASSQEWGGLFF. This chain connects TRBV14 to TRBJ2-2. The CDR3 has 12 amino acids. In germline, CDR1 is SGHDN, CDR2 FVKESK. The full variable domain, completed using reference TRBV14 and TRBJ2-2, is EAGVTQFPSHSVIEKGQTVTLRCDPISGHDNLYWYRRVMGKEIKFLLHFVKESKQDESGMPNNRFLAERTGGTYSTLKVQPAELEDSGVYFCASSQEWGGLFFGEGSRLTVL.

The rearrangement joins TRBV20-1 to TRBJ2-1; the D call from TCRdb, TRBD2, cannot be confirmed without DNA. The CDR3 spans 18 residues. The germline gives CDR1 DFQATT, CDR2 SNEGSKA (reference sequence). The chain's CDR3 is CSASLTSGRAAAYNEQFF.

The chain recombines TRBV11-3 with TRBJ2-7. This CDR3 spans 12 amino acids. In germline, CDR1 is SGHNT, CDR2 YENEEA. The CDR3 loop is CASSFQTYEQYF.

The chain joins TRBV4-2 to TRBJ2-3; lacking DNA, the TRBD2 call made by TCRdb goes unchecked. From germline, CDR1 is LGHNA and CDR2 YNFKEQ. This CDR3 has 17 residues. CDR3 region: CASSQDRQRGNTDTQYF.

The chain joins TRBV6-1 to TRBJ2-5. Looked up from germline, CDR1 is MNHNS and CDR2 is SASEGT. CDR3 size: 15 residues. CDR3 amino acids: CASSEGPTLEETQYF.

The chain links TRBV9 to TRBJ1-3. The CDR3 loop spans 14 amino acids. The V gene's germline CDR1 is SGDLS and CDR2 YYNGEE. The chain's CDR3 is CASSVDAGRNTIYF.

The genes are TRBV10-1 and TRBJ2-2. The germline CDR1 and CDR2 sequences are WNHNN and SYGVQD (reference sequence). The CDR3 covers 14 residues. The CDR3 sequence is CASSAVQNTGELFF.

The chain uses TRBV15 and TRBJ2-1. The CDR3 runs to 14 residues. Germline V gene data show CDR1 as LNHNV and CDR2 as YYDKDF (reference sequence). The CDR3 loop is CATSRDSAGWEQFF.

This rearrangement joins TRBV11-2 to TRBJ2-3; TCRdb returns TRBD2, unconfirmable since there is no DNA. Germline values: CDR1 SGHAT, CDR2 FQNNGV. This CDR3 spans 15 amino acids. The CDR3 reads CASSSYGTRSDTQYF.

The CDR3 spells CASRGLAGHEQFF. The gene calls are TRBV7-2 and TRBJ2-1; the TCRdb D gene call, TRBD2, has no DNA to confirm it. The CDR3 totals 13 residues. In germline, CDR1 is SGHTA, CDR2 FQGNSA. Based on the CDR3 plus reference TRBV7-2 and TRBJ2-1, the full variable domain is GAGVSQSPSNKVTEKGKDVELRCDPISGHTALYWYRQSLGQGLEFLIYFQGNSAPDKSGLPSDRFSAERTGGSVSTLTIQRTQQEDSAVYLCASRGLAGHEQFFGPGTRLTVL.

The chain has TRBV18 and TRBJ2-5. CDR1 is KGHSH and CDR2 is LQKENI in the germline V gene. This CDR3 has 13 amino acids. The CDR3 loop reads CASSPLLIETQYF.

The chain combines TRBV2 with TRBJ2-1. Germline V gives CDR1 SNHLY, CDR2 FYNNEI. This CDR3 has 14 amino acids. The CDR3 sequence: CASSPTLTVAEQFF.

The J gene is TRBJ2-2, the V gene TRBV6-6; TCRdb designates TRBD1, a call that cannot be tested without DNA. The CDR3 runs 16 residues. The germline V gene has CDR1 MNHNY and CDR2 SVGAGI (reference sequence). This chain's CDR3 is CASSFGTVLNTGELFF.

The gene calls are TRBV10-3 and TRBJ1-1; as DNA is missing, the TRBD1 call by TCRdb cannot be tested. This CDR3 comprises 15 residues. Germline values: CDR1 ENHRY, CDR2 SYGVKD. CDR3 amino acids: CAISVIDGGNTEAFF.

This chain joins TRBV2 and TRBJ2-2. CDR3 length: 15 amino acids. Per germline, CDR1 SNHLY and CDR2 FYNNEI. The CDR3 region is CASSPIRTNTGELFF.

The rearrangement uses TRBV14 and TRBJ2-2. The CDR3 contains 16 residues. CDR1 and CDR2 from the germline V gene are SGHDN and FVKESK. The chain's CDR3 is CASSPILPTNTGELFF. Looking up the rest from reference TRBV14 and TRBJ2-2 gives the full variable domain: EAGVTQFPSHSVIEKGQTVTLRCDPISGHDNLYWYRRVMGKEIKFLLHFVKESKQDESGMPNNRFLAERTGGTYSTLKVQPAELEDSGVYFCASSPILPTNTGELFFGEGSRLTVL.

The chain links TRBV29-1 to TRBJ1-1. CDR1 and CDR2 (germline): SQVTM, ANQGSEA. This CDR3 has 12 amino acids. CDR3 loop: CSGRHGNTEAFF.

The chain carries TRBV12-3 or TRBV12-4 and TRBJ2-3; TCRdb's assignment of TRBD1 cannot be checked, as there is no DNA. This CDR3 is built from 15 residues. The CDR3 here is CASSFWGASTDTQYF.

The gene calls are TRBV5-1 and TRBJ2-1. The CDR3 length is 18 residues. Per germline, CDR1 SGHRS and CDR2 YFSETQ. This CDR3 reads CASSLVRRTSSSYNEQFF.

This chain links TRBV24-1 with TRBJ2-4. The CDR3 totals 18 residues. Germline V gives CDR1 KGHDR, CDR2 SFDVKD. The CDR3: CATSDLKSGLGVKNIQYF.

V and J are TRBV6-6 and TRBJ1-1. The CDR3 is made up of 12 amino acids. The germline V gene encodes CDR1 MNHNY and CDR2 SVGAGI (reference sequence). The CDR3 loop reads CASSYEQSKAFF.

The rearrangement joins TRBV5-1 to TRBJ2-5; the TCRdb D gene call, TRBD2, has no DNA to confirm it. CDR1 is SGHRS and CDR2 is YFSETQ in the germline V gene. This CDR3 is 17 amino acids long. The CDR3 spells CASSQSLQARSGETQYF.

The J gene is TRBJ1-1, the V gene TRBV14. CDR3 size: 14 residues. From germline, CDR1 is SGHDN and CDR2 FVKESK. The CDR3 sequence is CASSEMAVNTEAFF.

The rearrangement uses TRBV6-5 and TRBJ2-7; lacking DNA, the TRBD2 call made by TCRdb goes unchecked. Germline V lookup: CDR1 MNHEY, CDR2 SVGAGI. This CDR3 has 13 residues. The CDR3 is CASSEGSSYEQYF.

J is TRBJ2-1 and V is TRBV20-1; the D call of TRBD2 rests on TCRdb alone, since no DNA is present to check it. This CDR3 contains 14 residues. From germline, CDR1 is DFQATT and CDR2 SNEGSKA (reference sequence). CDR3 amino acids: CSARVQAGGPRQFF.

This chain joins TRBV2 and TRBJ2-2; no DNA is available, so the TRBD1 call from TCRdb remains unchecked. Germline assignment: CDR1 SNHLY and CDR2 FYNNEI. This CDR3 is built from 14 residues. The CDR3 sequence is CASRSQGTTGELFF.

CDR3 sequence: CSARDIGLPETQYF. The chain recombines TRBV20-1 with TRBJ2-5; TCRdb's D call of TRBD2 is untestable without DNA. Germline loops: CDR1 DFQATT, CDR2 SNEGSKA (reference sequence). This CDR3 spans 14 amino acids.

The chain couples TRBV20-1 to TRBJ1-1; lacking DNA, the TRBD1 call made by TCRdb goes unchecked. This CDR3 has 19 residues. Germline V gene lookup returns CDR1 DFQATT and CDR2 SNEGSKA (reference sequence). CDR3 residues: CSARYERDRTGIKNTEAFF.

This chain uses TRBV12-3 or TRBV12-4 with TRBJ2-5; TCRdb gives TRBD1 as the D gene, but with no DNA this cannot be confirmed. CDR3 length equals 15 residues. CDR3 sequence reads: CASSLALRGLETQYF.

V usage is TRBV6-6 and J usage is TRBJ2-6. Germline CDR1 and CDR2: MNHNY and SVGAGI (reference sequence). This CDR3 is 14 amino acids long. CDR3 sequence: CASKDTTGANVLTF.